This is a list of T cell receptor beta chains from one sample in a study of blood T cell repertoires in COVID-19. Clones were sequenced by immunoSEQ multiplex PCR, and TCRdb holds only the in-frame ones, with some missing. This table holds about 200,000 clones, approximately 78% found once. Sequences were obtained from peripheral blood. The receptors were gathered from a woman of 80 years or more with COVID-19, enrolled during active disease. Each CDR3 is given with its conserved first and last residue. Size is stated for part of the rows, as once, few or many counts, or as a class when the clone is expanded.

clone size | CDR3 length | J gene | V gene | CDR3 protein
. | 13 | TRBJ2-7 | TRBV2 | CAREAEGAGEQYF
. | 12 | TRBJ1-2 | TRBV6-2/TRBV6-3 | CASSSTGDGYTF
. | 14 | TRBJ2-7 | TRBV25-1 | CASSESRSSYEQYF
. | 19 | TRBJ2-6 | TRBV7-2 | CASSLRPGQRYSGANVLTF
. | 13 | TRBJ2-7 | TRBV28 | CASTPGQPYEQYF
. | 14 | TRBJ2-7 | TRBV30 | CAWARGGSIYEQYF
once | 14 | TRBJ1-1 | TRBV5-1 | CASSLLVGPTEAFF
. | 14 | TRBJ2-5 | TRBV20-1 | CSASPSLMVGTQYF
. | 14 | TRBJ2-3 | TRBV18 | CASSRTGLGDTQYF
. | 10 | TRBJ2-7 | TRBV20-1 | CSAPLYEQYF
. | 14 | TRBJ1-5 | TRBV19 | CASSRPDTNQPQHF
. | 11 | TRBJ1-4 | TRBV29-1 | CSAHSGEKLFF
. | 14 | TRBJ1-2 | TRBV27 | CASSLTGRSYGYTF
. | 15 | TRBJ2-5 | TRBV11-3 | CASSPGAGEQETQYF
. | 14 | TRBJ2-1 | TRBV11-1 | CASSKGLAGGEQFF
. | 13 | TRBJ2-5 | TRBV28 | CASSLAGGETQYF
. | 15 | TRBJ2-1 | TRBV28 | CASSFSEGRPNEQFF
. | 15 | TRBJ2-5 | TRBV6-4 | CASSPQVGGSETQYF
. | 14 | TRBJ1-5 | TRBV18 | CASSPVGGAQPQHF
. | 14 | TRBJ1-1 | TRBV7-9 | CASSRQGGNTEAFF
. | 14 | TRBJ2-1 | TRBV3-1/TRBV3-2 | CASSPSGLYNEQFF
few | 14 | TRBJ2-3 | TRBV2 | CASRGGYNTDTQYF
. | 14 | TRBJ1-2 | TRBV30 | CAFLPPRVNYGYTF
once | 11 | TRBJ1-1 | TRBV7-2 | CASSLGVEAFF
. | 14 | TRBJ1-5 | TRBV29-1 | CSAPPGGSNQPQHF
. | 13 | TRBJ1-1 | TRBV19 | CASMDTPNTEAFF
. | 13 | TRBJ2-2 | TRBV24-1 | CATSDPPPGELFF
. | 15 | TRBJ2-7 | TRBV7-2 | CASSRRTSGRNEQYF
. | 13 | TRBJ2-5 | TRBV3-1/TRBV3-2 | CASSDTRFGTQYF
few | 16 | TRBJ1-4 | TRBV23-1 | CASSQGARSNNEKLFF
. | 15 | TRBJ2-7 | TRBV5-1 | CASRKITRDNYEQYF
. | 14 | TRBJ2-3 | TRBV28 | CASSRPPQGDTQYF
. | 15 | TRBJ1-5 | TRBV6-5 | CASSLGSGSNQPQHF
. | 14 | TRBJ2-7 | TRBV5-1 | CASSLGQGLYEQYF
. | 12 | TRBJ2-7 | TRBV7-8 | CASSRTVYEQYF
. | 17 | TRBJ2-1 | TRBV7-6 | CASSYAADEWNADEQFF
. | 14 | TRBJ2-1 | TRBV29-1 | CSVVRAGAVNEQFF
. | 16 | TRBJ2-5 | TRBV5-1 | CASSLGGLANQETQYF
. | 14 | TRBJ2-2 | TRBV14 | CASSQDRATGELFF
. | 17 | TRBJ2-3 | TRBV18 | CASSPIGTRGSTDTQYF
. | 16 | TRBJ2-1 | TRBV14 | CASSQASTGSYNEQFF